This T cell receptor beta chain was recorded in a study of radiation and T cells in renal cell carcinoma (TCRdb year 2020). Concerning the study at large: A total of approximately 53 samples underwent TCR beta sequencing, made up of some 26 tumors and approximately 27 peripheral blood samples. A total of over 4 million unique CDR3 nucleotide sequences, encoding 2,500,000 or so unique CDR3 amino acid sequences, were found across all 50 or so samples. The final blood draw took place at 4 weeks after radiation, the same time as nephrectomy.

TCR beta libraries were generated from genomic DNA with the immunoSEQ kit, following the manufacturer's recommendations. To prepare libraries, a first multiplex PCR with proprietary primers was run, followed by a second PCR that added unique barcodes, and a bead cleanup was done after each round. A kit-provided positive control reaction and a negative control reaction were included in every sample batch. The final libraries underwent checking on an Agilent 4200 TapeStation D1000 ScreenTape, volumetric pooling, and quantification by qPCR. An Illumina NextSeq500 fitted with a MidOutput 150-cycle cartridge performed the sequencing, running 156 Read1 cycles and 15 Index1 cycles with the kit's custom primers. The pooled library was loaded at approximately 1.1 pM with an approximately 20% PhiX control spike-in. The authors processed their data as follows. Vendor-processed data were analyzed in R, and a clonotype was defined as all T cells sharing the same CDR3 nucleotide sequence. In the clone abundance analyses, frequencies were normalized to the 10,000 most abundant clones in each sample. Public T cell clones, which averaged fewer than five per sample, were removed prior to analysis. Tumor-enriched clonotypes and baseline blood-enriched clonotypes were defined as those with an abundance difference of at least 32-fold between compartments. A beta-binomial differential abundance model was applied to find clonotypes that expanded or contracted between blood time points. Tumor-blood repertoire similarity was measured with the Baroni-Urbani and Buser coefficient, and groups were compared using two-tailed Wilcoxon tests in R. Entries here come from immuneACCESS through TCRdb and include only in-frame sequences with V and J called. Some clones fail to appear in such tables; in the studies checked, an unresolved V gene covers under half of the shortfall, and the cause of the remainder is unknown. That table is the source of V, J and clone size, and D and trimming were worked out from the DNA. For this sample the table gives roughly 45,000 clones, of which roughly four fifths were detected only once. The ten largest clones represent 25% to 30% of the sample.

What the research found in general, with its limitations: Changes in the blood repertoire were not tracked past 4 weeks after treatment. In blood, the top tumor clonotypes increased between baseline and 2 weeks post-radiation and then shrank by 4 weeks, which suggests that tumor-resident clones expanded only transiently. Because pretreatment tumor biopsies were not available, the study could not determine whether clonotypes were already present within the tumor at baseline. Because the trial had a single-armed design, the trial could not examine how radiation dose or scheduling affected the TCR repertoire.

A remark on this clone: Its antigen is still unknown. No qualities accompany the bases; no much larger clone lies one base away.

In light of the paper, this sample's time point label describes: blood 4 weeks post-SBRT, at nephrectomy. The treatment or condition label here, explained by the study, means: 15 Gy SBRT to primary tumor, nephrectomy 4 weeks later. The samples were obtained from a clinical trial, where primary renal cell carcinomas were treated with 15 Gy stereotactic body radiation therapy and then removed by nephrectomy 4 weeks afterward. To follow tumor-enriched clonotypes, peripheral blood was collected serially from radiation-treated patients at baseline and again at 2 weeks and 4 weeks after SBRT. Every patient had renal cell carcinoma of clear cell pathology. Genomic DNA for TCR sequencing was prepared using the QIAamp DNA Blood Mini Kit (Qiagen). Only samples passing all quality control checks were included in the analyses. The germline V gene provides CDR1 SNHLY and CDR2 FYNNEI. Unmatched junction bases come to 10, with V trimmed by 2 bases and J by 6 bases. The CDR3 starts with the cysteine, ends with the phenylalanine, and has 16 residues. Only CDR3 DNA is held: 48 bases, read in frame from base 1.

Specimen: blood, collected from a patient whose treatment included radiotherapy and nephrectomy. The receptor was isolated from a woman between 70 and 85 years old with renal cell carcinoma. The sequence links TRBV2 to TRBJ2-1, and TRBD2 aligns with 7 junction nucleotides. For the CDR3, the sequence is CASSEWGGRSGNEQFF. The sequenced DNA is TGTGCCAGCAGTGAATGGGGCGGGAGAAGCGGCAATGAGCAGTTCTTC.